The 18 T cell receptor beta chains reported below all come from one sample, sequenced in a study of T cells in Graves' hyperthyroidism and ophthalmopathy. Amplification yielded TCR beta CDR3 regions, with RNA transcripts as the source. TCR CDR3 regions were first amplified by RT-PCR with HTBI primers. MiXCR, applied by TCRdb to the multiplex PCR reads, yields one record per CDR3 protein. The data show about 300,000 distinct CDR3 sequences, approximately 18% seen once. Sequencing was performed on blood. These receptor sequences come from a man in his fifties with Graves' ophthalmopathy.

The sample holds a few counts of this clonotype. The V and J genes are TRBV19 and TRBJ2-1; maybe TRBD1 (5 bases). The CDR3 consists of 16 residues. V was cut by 1 base and J by 6 bases, with 16 bases left in between. Germline CDR1 is LNHDA and CDR2 is SQIVND (reference sequence). CDR3 sequence (DNA): TGTGCCAGTAGTATAGGAAATCCTGGGGCGCGCAATGAGCAGTTCTTC. Protein sequence: CASSIGNPGARNEQFF.

The V gene is TRBV27, the J gene TRBJ2-7; possible D gene TRBD2, 6 bases. The V gene lost 0 bases and the J gene lost 4 bases, with 16 bases spanning the gap. The V gene's germline CDR1 is MNHEY and CDR2 SMNVEV (reference sequence). The CDR3 loop spans 16 amino acids. Here the CDR3 DNA reads TGTGCCAGCAGTTTATCGATAACAGGACTACTTTACGAGCAGTACTTC. Translated: CASSLSITGLLYEQYF.

This chain links TRBV3-1 with TRBJ2-2, with a tentative D call TRBD2 (5 bases). V gave up 7 bases and J gave up 7 bases, with 16 bases separating them. Germline V CDR1 and CDR2: LGHDT, YNNKEL (reference sequence). This CDR3 comprises 14 residues. CDR3 DNA sequence: TGTGCCAGCAACAAGGACTCTAAGGGCGGGGAGCTGTTTTTT. Residues: CASNKDSKGGELFF.

This clonotype was detected only a few times. This chain connects TRBV10-2 to TRBJ2-1, with D perhaps TRBD1 (5 bases). V was pared by 1 base and J by 6 bases, with 7 bases between. The CDR3 is 13 amino acids. From germline, CDR1 is WSHSY and CDR2 SAAADI. This CDR3 is CASSEFRVNEQFF. Written as DNA, the CDR3 is TGCGCCAGCAGTGAGTTCAGGGTCAATGAGCAGTTCTTC.

J is TRBJ2-5 and V is TRBV29-1; TRBD1 aligns across 7 bases. Germline V gene lookup returns CDR1 SQVTM and CDR2 ANQGSEA. The CDR3 is 15 amino acids. V lost 4 bases and J lost 5; bases outside the gene matches: 13. This chain's CDR3 is CSVVGVGTGVETQYF. In nucleotides, the CDR3 is TGCAGCGTTGTTGGGGTAGGAACAGGGGTCGAGACCCAGTACTTC.

On this clonotype itself: This may come from a read error, since a much larger clone is one base off. The chain couples TRBV18 to TRBJ2-7; a possible D gene is TRBD2 (5 bases). The V end lost 8 bases, the J end lost 5 bases, and 13 bases lay between the germline ends. Germline lookup yields CDR1 KGHSH and CDR2 LQKENI. The CDR3 runs to 12 residues. The CDR3 DNA reads TGTGCCAGCACACTAGGGAGTAACGAGCAGTACTTC. Translated: CASTLGSNEQYF. Drawing the rest from reference TRBV18 and TRBJ2-7, the complete variable domain is NAGVMQNPRHLVRRRGQEARLRCSPMKGHSHVYWYRQLPEEGLKFMVYLQKENIIDESGMPKERFSAEFPKEGPSILRIQQVVRGDSAAYFCASTLGSNEQYFGPGTRLTVT.

This clonotype appeared many times. The chain links TRBV7-8 to TRBJ1-1, with D unresolved. Trimming stripped 3 bases from V and 3 bases from J, with 5 bases between. The germline gives CDR1 SGHVS, CDR2 FQNEAQ. There are 12 residues in the CDR3. CDR3 nucleotides: TGTGCCAGCAGCTTGCAAGACACTGAAGCTTTCTTT. Amino acids: CASSLQDTEAFF.

In its sample, this clonotype was seen once. This rearrangement joins TRBV27 to TRBJ2-1; no reliable D call. The CDR3 covers 14 residues. Trimming left V 3 bases short and J 9 bases short, with 15 bases between. Germline CDR1 MNHEY, CDR2 SMNVEV (reference sequence). For the CDR3, the DNA is TGTGCCAGCAGTTTCTCCGGTCCCGGACGTGAGCAGTTCTTC. This gives the protein CASSFSGPGREQFF.

This clonotype has a handful of counts. The chain employs TRBV27 and TRBJ2-7; 9 bases match TRBD2. V shed 5 bases, J shed 2 bases, and the junction held 7 bases outside the gene matches. The CDR3 is 15 residues long. In germline, CDR1 is MNHEY, CDR2 SMNVEV (reference sequence). CDR3 sequence: CASSPLGGRAYEQYF. CDR3 DNA: TGTGCCAGCAGTCCCCTAGGCGGGAGGGCCTACGAGCAGTACTTC.

At least ten counts were recorded for this clonotype. The genes are TRBV24-1 and TRBJ2-5; D possibly corresponds to TRBD1 (6 bases). This CDR3 contains 15 residues. Germline V gene sequence: CDR1 KGHDR, CDR2 SFDVKD. Trimming shortened V by 0 bases and J by 1 base, and 8 bases separated the two germline ends. The CDR3 nucleotides read TGTGCCACCAGTGATTTGGGACAGACCCAAGAGACCCAGTACTTC. The encoded protein is CATSDLGQTQETQYF.

The table lists this clonotype with many counts. The chain uses TRBV2 and TRBJ2-2, with 7 bases identical to TRBD2. The junction had 7 bases not matched to a gene; V was cut back by 2 bases and J by 4 bases. The CDR3 sequence is 16 residues long. Germline CDR1 reads SNHLY; CDR2 reads FYNNEI. CDR3 bases: TGTGCCAGCAGTGAAACTCGCGGGAGTGGCACCGGGGAGCTGTTTTTT. Amino acids: CASSETRGSGTGELFF.

The V and J genes are TRBV5-1 and TRBJ2-2; D perhaps matches TRBD2 (5 bases). Trimming removed 4 bases from V and 0 bases from J, with 13 bases in between. This CDR3 contains 16 residues. Germline CDR1 SGHRS, CDR2 YFSETQ. CDR3 amino acids: CASSLAFGANTGELFF. CDR3 nucleotides: TGCGCCAGCAGCCTGGCCTTCGGGGCGAACACCGGGGAGCTGTTTTTT.

V and J are TRBV6-5 and TRBJ2-3; TRBD2 might be the D (5 bases). The V gene lost 4 bases and the J gene lost 1 base, with 12 bases spanning the gap. There are 15 residues in the CDR3. Germline V lookup: CDR1 MNHEY, CDR2 SVGAGI. CDR3 coding DNA: TGTGCCAGCAGTTTAGCGATCCGGGGCACAGATACGCAGTATTTT. This encodes CASSLAIRGTDTQYF.

This clonotype was counted many times. The chain has TRBV2 and TRBJ2-5, with 13 bases lining up with TRBD2. This CDR3 region has 15 residues. With 6 bases clipped from V and 5 bases from J, the junction kept 6 bases outside the gene matches. In germline, CDR1 is SNHLY, CDR2 FYNNEI. In DNA, the CDR3 is TGTGCCAGCAGACAGACACTAGCGGGAGGGGAGACCCAGTACTTC. This gives the protein CASRQTLAGGETQYF.

As regards this clonotype: A junction boundary mismatches the germline segment, possibly from a read error. This chain uses TRBV7-2 with TRBJ2-3; 14 bases align to TRBD2. CDR1 is SGHTA and CDR2 is FQGNSA in the germline V gene. This CDR3 spans 20 amino acids. CDR3 residues: CASSLVPPGGTSGSKDTQYF. The DNA for the CDR3 is TGTGCCAGCAGCTTAGTTCCCCCCGGCGGGACTAGCGGGAGCAAAGATACGCAGTATTTT.

Ten or more counts support this clonotype. The chain has TRBV3-1 and TRBJ2-3, with a tentative D call TRBD1 (6 bases). This CDR3 is built from 15 residues. CDR1 is LGHDT and CDR2 is YNNKEL in the germline V gene (reference sequence). Trimming shortened V by 2 bases and J by 1 base, and 10 bases separated the two germline ends. CDR3 DNA: TGTGCCAGCAGCCAAACAGGGTTGGGCACAGATACGCAGTATTTT. It yields the protein CASSQTGLGTDTQYF.

This clonotype has just a few counts. V and J are TRBV20-1 and TRBJ2-7; 10 bases line up with TRBD2. Germline V gene data show CDR1 as DFQATT and CDR2 as SNEGSKA (reference sequence). The V and J ends lost 4 bases and 4 bases, in that order; junction bases with no gene match: 13. The CDR3 sequence is 16 residues long. In DNA, the CDR3 is TGCAGTGCTAAAGGATCACTAGCGGGAAGATCATACGAGCAGTACTTC. This gives the protein CSAKGSLAGRSYEQYF.

This sequence joins TRBV7-9 and TRBJ2-5; TRBD1 might be the D (5 bases). Germline lookup yields CDR1 SEHNR and CDR2 FQNEAQ (reference sequence). CDR3 size: 14 residues. Trimming shortened V by 2 bases and J by 5 bases, and 12 bases separated the two germline ends. The CDR3 sequence: CASSLRETVETQYF. DNA for the CDR3: TGTGCCAGCAGCTTACGCGAGACAGTGGAGACCCAGTACTTC.